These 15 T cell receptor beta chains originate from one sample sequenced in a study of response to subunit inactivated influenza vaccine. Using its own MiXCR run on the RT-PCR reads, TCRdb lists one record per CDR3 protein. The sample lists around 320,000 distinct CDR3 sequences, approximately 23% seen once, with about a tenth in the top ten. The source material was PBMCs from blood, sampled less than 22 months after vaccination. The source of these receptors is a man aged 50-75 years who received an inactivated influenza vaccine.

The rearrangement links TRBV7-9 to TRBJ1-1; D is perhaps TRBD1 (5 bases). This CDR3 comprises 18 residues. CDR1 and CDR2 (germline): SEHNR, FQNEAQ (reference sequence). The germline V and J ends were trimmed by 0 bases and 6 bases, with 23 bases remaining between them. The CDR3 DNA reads TGTGCCAGCAGCTTAGCGATCCAGCGAGGTTGGGACGAGCCTGAAGCTTTCTTT. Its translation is CASSLAIQRGWDEPEAFF.

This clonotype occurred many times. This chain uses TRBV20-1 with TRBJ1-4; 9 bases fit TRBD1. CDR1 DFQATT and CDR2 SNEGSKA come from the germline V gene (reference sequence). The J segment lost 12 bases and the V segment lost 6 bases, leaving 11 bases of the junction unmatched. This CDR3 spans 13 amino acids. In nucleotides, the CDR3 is TGCAGTGCGCCCGGGACAGGGTATTCGGAACTGTTTTTT. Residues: CSAPGTGYSELFF.

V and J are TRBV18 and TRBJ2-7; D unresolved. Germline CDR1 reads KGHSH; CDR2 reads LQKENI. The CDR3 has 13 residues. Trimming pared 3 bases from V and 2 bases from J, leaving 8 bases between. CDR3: CASSPAGTYEQYF. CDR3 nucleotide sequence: TGTGCCAGCTCACCGGCAGGAACCTACGAGCAGTACTTC.

The CDR3 here is CASRQDRGGSYEQYF. DNA of the CDR3: TGTGCCAGCAGACAAGACAGGGGTGGCTCCTACGAGCAGTACTTC. The chain couples TRBV12-3 or TRBV12-4 to TRBJ2-7, with TRBD1 matching 8 bases. The CDR3 extends over 15 amino acids. V shed 6 bases, J shed 0 bases, and the junction held 7 bases outside the gene matches.

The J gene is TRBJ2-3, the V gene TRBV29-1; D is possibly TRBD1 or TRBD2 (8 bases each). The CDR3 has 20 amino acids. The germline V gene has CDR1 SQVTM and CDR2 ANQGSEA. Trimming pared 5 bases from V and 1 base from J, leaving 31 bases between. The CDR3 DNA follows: TGCAGCGTTCTCAGGGGGCTAATAGCGGGATGGTTAATTGGCACAGATACGCAGTATTTT. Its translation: CSVLRGLIAGWLIGTDTQYF.

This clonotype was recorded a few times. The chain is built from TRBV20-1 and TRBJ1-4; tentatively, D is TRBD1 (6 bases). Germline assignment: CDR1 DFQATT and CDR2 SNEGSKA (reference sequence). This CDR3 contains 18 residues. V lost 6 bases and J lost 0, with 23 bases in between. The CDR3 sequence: CSAEPRGQIFATNEKLFF. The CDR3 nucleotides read TGCAGTGCCGAGCCCCGTGGACAGATTTTTGCAACTAATGAAAAACTGTTTTTT.

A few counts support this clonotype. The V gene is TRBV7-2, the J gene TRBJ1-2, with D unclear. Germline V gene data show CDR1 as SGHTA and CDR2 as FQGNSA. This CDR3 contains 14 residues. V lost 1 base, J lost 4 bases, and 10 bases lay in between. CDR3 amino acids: CASSLGRQIYGYTF. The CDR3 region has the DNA TGTGCCAGCAGCTTAGGAAGGCAGATCTATGGCTACACCTTC.

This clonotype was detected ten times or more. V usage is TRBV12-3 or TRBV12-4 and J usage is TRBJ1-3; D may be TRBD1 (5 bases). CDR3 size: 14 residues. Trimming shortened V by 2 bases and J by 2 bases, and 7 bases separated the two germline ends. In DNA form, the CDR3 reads TGTGCCAGCAGTTTACAGGGAGCTGGAAACACCATATATTTT. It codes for CASSLQGAGNTIYF.

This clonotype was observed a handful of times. CDR3 protein: CASAQRPESNYGYTF. In nucleotides, the CDR3 is TGTGCCAGCGCCCAGCGACCAGAGAGTAACTATGGCTACACCTTC. The chain links TRBV6-1 to TRBJ1-2; D remains unclear. V lost 8 bases and J lost 1, with 17 bases in between. The CDR3 covers 15 residues. Germline CDR1 reads MNHNS; CDR2 reads SASEGT.

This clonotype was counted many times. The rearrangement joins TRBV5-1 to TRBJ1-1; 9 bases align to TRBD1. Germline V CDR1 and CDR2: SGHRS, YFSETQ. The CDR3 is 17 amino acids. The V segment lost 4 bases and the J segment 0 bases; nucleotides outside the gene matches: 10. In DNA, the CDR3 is TGCGCCAGCAGCGAGAACAGGGGGCGATTTATGAACACTGAAGCTTTCTTT. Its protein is CASSENRGRFMNTEAFF.

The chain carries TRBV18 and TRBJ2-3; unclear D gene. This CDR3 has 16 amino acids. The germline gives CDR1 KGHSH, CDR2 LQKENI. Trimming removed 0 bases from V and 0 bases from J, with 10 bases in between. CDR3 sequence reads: CASSPPGLSSTDTQYF. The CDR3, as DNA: TGTGCCAGCTCACCACCAGGGCTTTCTAGCACAGATACGCAGTATTTT.

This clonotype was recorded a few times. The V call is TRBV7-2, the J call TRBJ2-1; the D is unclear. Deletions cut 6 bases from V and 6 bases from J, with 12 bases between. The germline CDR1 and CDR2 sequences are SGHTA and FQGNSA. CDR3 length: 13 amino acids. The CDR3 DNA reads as TGTGCCAGCAGACCAGGACCCTTCAATGAGCAGTTCTTC. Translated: CASRPGPFNEQFF.

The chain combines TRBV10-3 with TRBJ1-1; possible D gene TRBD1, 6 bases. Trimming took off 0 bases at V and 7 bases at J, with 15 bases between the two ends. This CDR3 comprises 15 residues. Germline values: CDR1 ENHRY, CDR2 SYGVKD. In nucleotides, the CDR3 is TGTGCCATCAGTGAGTCGACCAGGGGCGCCTTTGAAGCTTTCTTT. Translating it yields CAISESTRGAFEAFF.

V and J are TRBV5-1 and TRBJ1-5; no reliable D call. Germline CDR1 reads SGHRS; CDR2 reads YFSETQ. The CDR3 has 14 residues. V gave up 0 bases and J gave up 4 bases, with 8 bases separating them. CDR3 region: CASSLEGRNQPQHF. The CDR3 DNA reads TGCGCCAGCAGCTTGGAGGGCCGGAATCAGCCCCAGCATTTT.

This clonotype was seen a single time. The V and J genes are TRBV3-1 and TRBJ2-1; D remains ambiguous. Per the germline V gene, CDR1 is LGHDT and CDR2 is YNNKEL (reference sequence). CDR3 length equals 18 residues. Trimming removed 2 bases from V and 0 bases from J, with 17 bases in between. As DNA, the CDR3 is TGTGCCAGCAGCCAAACCCTGGTCATGGCTAACTCCTACAATGAGCAGTTCTTC. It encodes CASSQTLVMANSYNEQFF.